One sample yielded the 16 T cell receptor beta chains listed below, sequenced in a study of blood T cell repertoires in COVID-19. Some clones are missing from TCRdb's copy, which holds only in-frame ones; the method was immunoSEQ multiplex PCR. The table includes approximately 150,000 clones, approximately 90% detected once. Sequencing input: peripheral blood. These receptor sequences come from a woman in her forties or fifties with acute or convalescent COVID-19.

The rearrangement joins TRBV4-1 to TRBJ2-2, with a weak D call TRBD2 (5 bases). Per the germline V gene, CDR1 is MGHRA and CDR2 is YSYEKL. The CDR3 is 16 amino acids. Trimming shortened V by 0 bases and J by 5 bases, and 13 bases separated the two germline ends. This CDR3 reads CASSQDLRTDTGELFF. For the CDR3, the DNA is TGCGCCAGCAGCCAAGATCTGAGGACTGATACCGGGGAGCTGTTTTTT.

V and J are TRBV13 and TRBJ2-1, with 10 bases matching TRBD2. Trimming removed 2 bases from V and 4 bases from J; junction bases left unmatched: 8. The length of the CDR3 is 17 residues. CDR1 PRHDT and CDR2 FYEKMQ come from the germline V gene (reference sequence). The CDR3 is CASSLLASGGGYNEQFF. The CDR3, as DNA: TGTGCCAGCAGCTTATTGGCTAGCGGGGGTGGTTACAATGAGCAGTTCTTC. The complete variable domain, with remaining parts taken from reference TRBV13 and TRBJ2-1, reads AAGVIQSPRHLIKEKRETATLKCYPIPRHDTVYWYQQGPGQDPQFLISFYEKMQSDKGSIPDRFSAQQFSDYHSELNMSSLELGDSALYFCASSLLASGGGYNEQFFGPGTRLTVL.

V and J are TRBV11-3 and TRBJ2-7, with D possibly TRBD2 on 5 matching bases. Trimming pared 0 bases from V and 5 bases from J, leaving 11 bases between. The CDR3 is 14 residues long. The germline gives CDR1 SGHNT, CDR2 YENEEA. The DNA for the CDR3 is TGTGCCAGCAGCTTAGATCGGGGTACCCACGAGCAGTACTTC. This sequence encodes CASSLDRGTHEQYF.

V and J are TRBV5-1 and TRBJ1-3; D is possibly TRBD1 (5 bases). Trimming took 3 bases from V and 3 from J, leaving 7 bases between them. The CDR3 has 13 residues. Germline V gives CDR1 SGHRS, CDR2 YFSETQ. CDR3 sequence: CASSSGVGNTIYF. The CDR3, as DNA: TGCGCCAGCAGCTCGGGGGTTGGAAACACCATATATTTT. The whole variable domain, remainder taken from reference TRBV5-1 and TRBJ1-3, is KAGVTQTPRYLIKTRGQQVTLSCSPISGHRSVSWYQQTPGQGLQFLFEYFSETQRNKGNFPGRFSGRQFSNSRSEMNVSTLELGDSALYLCASSSGVGNTIYFGEGSWLTVV.

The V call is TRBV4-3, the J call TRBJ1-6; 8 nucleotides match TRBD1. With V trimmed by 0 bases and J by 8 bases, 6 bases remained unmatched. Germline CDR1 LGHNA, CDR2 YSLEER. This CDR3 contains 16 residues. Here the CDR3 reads CASSQDRAGGYSPLHF. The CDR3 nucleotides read TGCGCCAGCAGCCAAGATCGGGCAGGGGGCTATTCACCCCTCCACTTT.

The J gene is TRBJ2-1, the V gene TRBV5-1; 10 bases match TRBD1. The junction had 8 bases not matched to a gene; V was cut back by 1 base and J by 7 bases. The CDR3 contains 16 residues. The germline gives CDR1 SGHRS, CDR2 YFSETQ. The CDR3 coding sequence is TGCGCCAGCAGCTTGTATACAGGACAGGGGGTGAATGAGCAGTTCTTC. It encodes CASSLYTGQGVNEQFF.

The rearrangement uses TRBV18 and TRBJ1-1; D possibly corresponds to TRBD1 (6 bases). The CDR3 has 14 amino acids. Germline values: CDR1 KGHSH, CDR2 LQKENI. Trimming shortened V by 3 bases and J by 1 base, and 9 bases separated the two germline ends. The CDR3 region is CASSPQQGNTEAFF. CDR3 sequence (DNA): TGTGCCAGCTCACCCCAACAGGGGAACACTGAAGCTTTCTTT.

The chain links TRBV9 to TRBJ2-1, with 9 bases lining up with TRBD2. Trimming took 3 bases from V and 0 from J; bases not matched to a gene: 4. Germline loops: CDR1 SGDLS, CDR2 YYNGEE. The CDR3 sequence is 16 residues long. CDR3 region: CASSDRLAASYNEQFF. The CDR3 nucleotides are TGTGCCAGCAGCGACCGACTAGCGGCCTCCTACAATGAGCAGTTCTTC.

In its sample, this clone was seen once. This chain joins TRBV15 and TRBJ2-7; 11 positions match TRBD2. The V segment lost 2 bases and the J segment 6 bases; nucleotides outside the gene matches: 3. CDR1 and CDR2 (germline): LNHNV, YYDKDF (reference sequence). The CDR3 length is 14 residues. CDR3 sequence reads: CATSRTSGSSEQYF. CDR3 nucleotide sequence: TGTGCCACCAGCAGAACTAGCGGGAGCTCCGAGCAGTACTTC.

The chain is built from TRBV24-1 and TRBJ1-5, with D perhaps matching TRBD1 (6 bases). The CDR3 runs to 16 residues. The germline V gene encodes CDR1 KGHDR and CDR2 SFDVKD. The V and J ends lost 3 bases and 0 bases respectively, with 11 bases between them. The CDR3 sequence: CATSDPGTTSNQPQHF. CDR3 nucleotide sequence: TGTGCCACCAGTGATCCGGGGACAACTAGCAATCAGCCCCAGCATTTT.

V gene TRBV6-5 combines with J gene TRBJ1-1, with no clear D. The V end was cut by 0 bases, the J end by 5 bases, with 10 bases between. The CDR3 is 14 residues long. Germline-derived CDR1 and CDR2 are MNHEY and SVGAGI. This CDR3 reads CASSYSVGGTEAFF. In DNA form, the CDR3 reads TGTGCCAGCAGTTACTCGGTAGGAGGGACTGAAGCTTTCTTT.

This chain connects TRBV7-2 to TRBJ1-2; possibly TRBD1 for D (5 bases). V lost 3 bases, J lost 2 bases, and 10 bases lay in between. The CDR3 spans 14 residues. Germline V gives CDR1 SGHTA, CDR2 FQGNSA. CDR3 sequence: CASSLTESNYGYTF. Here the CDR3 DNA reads TGTGCCAGCAGCTTGACAGAGAGCAACTATGGCTACACCTTC.

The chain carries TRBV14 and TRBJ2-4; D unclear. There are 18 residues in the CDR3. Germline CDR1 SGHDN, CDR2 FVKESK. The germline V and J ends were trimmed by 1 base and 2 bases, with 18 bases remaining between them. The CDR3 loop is CASSQGWRQEKTKNIQYF. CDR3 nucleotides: TGTGCCAGCAGCCAAGGATGGCGACAAGAAAAGACCAAAAACATTCAGTACTTC.

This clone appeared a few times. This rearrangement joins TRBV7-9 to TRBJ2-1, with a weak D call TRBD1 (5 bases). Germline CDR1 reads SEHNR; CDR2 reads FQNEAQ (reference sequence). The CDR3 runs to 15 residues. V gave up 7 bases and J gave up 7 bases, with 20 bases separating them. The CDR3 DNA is TGTGCCAGCACCCCACAGGAGACCTGGGCTAATGAGCAGTTCTTC. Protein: CASTPQETWANEQFF. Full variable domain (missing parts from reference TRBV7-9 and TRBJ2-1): DTGVSQNPRHKITKRGQNVTFRCDPISEHNRLYWYRQTLGQGPEFLTYFQNEAQLEKSRLLSDRFSAERPKGSFSTLEIQRTEQGDSAMYLCASTPQETWANEQFFGPGTRLTVL.

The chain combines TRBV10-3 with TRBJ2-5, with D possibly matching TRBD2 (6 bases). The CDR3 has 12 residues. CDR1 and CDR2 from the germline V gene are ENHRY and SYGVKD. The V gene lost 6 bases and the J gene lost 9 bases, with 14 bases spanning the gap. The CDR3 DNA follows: TGTGCCATCAGAGAAGCGGGCGGCCCCCAGTACTTC. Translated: CAIREAGGPQYF.

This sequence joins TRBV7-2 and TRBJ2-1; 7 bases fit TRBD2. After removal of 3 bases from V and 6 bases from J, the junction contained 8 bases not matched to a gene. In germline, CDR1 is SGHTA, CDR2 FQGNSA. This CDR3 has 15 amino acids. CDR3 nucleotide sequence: TGTGCCAGCAGCTTCTATCTAGCGGTTGGCAATGAGCAGTTCTTC. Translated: CASSFYLAVGNEQFF.